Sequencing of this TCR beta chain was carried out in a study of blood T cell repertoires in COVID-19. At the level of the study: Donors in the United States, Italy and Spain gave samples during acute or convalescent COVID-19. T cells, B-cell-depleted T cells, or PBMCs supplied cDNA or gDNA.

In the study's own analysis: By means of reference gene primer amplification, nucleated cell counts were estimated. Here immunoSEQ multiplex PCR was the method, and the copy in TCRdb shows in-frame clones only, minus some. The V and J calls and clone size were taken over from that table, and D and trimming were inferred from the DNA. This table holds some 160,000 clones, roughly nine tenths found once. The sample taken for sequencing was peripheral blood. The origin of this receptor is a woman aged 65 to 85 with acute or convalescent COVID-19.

Here the CDR3 DNA reads TGTGCCAGCAGCTTAGGTCAGGCCTCCTACAATGAGCAGTTCTTC. Translated, it gives CASSLGQASYNEQFF. The chain couples TRBV7-2 to TRBJ2-1; D not resolved. Trimming cost V 1 base and J 0 bases, with 7 bases left between them. The germline CDR1 and CDR2 sequences are SGHTA and FQGNSA. The length of the CDR3 is 15 residues.